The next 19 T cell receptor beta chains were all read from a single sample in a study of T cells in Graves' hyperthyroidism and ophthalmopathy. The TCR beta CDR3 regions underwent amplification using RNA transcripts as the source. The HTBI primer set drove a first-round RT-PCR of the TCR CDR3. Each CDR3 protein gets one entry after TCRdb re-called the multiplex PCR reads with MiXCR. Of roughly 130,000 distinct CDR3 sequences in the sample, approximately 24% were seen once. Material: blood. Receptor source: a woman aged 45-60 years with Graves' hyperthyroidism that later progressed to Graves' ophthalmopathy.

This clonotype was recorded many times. The CDR3 here is CASSAPAGSMRWEQYF. CDR3 DNA: TGTGCCAGCTCAGCCCCGGCGGGCAGCATGAGATGGGAGCAGTACTTC. This rearrangement joins TRBV18 to TRBJ2-7, with D maybe TRBD2 (5 bases). This CDR3 is 16 amino acids long. Germline CDR1 and CDR2: KGHSH and LQKENI. V was cut by 5 bases and J by 7 bases, with 24 bases left in between.

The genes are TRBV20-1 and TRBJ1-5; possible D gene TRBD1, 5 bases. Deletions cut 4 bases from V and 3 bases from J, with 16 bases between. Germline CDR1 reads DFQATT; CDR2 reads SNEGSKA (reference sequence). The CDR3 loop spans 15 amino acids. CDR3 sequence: CSAKPAGLTNQPQHF. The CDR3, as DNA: TGCAGTGCTAAACCGGCGGGACTGACCAATCAGCCCCAGCATTTT.

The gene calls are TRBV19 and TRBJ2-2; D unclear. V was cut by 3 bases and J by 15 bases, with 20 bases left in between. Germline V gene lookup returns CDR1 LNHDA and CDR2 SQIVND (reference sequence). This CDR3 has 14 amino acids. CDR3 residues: CASSIPGPLVKMFF. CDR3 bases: TGTGCCAGTAGTATCCCGGGCCCCCTTGTAAAGATGTTTTTT.

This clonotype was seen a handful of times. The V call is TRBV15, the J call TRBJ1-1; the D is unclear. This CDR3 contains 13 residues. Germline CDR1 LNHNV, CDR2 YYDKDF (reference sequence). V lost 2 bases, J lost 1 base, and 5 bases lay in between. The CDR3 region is CATSRQPNTEAFF. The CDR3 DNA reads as TGTGCCACCAGCAGACAGCCGAACACTGAAGCTTTCTTT.

CDR3 nucleotides: TGCAGTGCTAACACGTTGGGGCAGGGCCCAGATACGCAGTATTTT. It specifies CSANTLGQGPDTQYF. The V call is TRBV20-1, the J call TRBJ2-3, with D maybe TRBD1 (5 bases). Trimming stripped 4 bases from V and 4 bases from J, with 18 bases between. The CDR3 runs to 15 residues. Germline CDR1 reads DFQATT; CDR2 reads SNEGSKA (reference sequence).

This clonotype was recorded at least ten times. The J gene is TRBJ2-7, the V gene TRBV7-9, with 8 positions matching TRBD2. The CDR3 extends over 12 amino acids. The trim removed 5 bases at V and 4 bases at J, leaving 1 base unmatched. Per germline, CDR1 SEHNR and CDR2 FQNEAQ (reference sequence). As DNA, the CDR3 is TGTGCCAGCAGCCGGGAGGGGTACGAGCAGTACTTC. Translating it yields CASSREGYEQYF.

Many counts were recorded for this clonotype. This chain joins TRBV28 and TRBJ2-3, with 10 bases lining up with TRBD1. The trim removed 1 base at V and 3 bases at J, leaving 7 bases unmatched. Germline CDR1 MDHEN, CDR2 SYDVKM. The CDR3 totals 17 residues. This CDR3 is CASSLSKGDRGTDTQYF. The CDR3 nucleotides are TGTGCCAGCAGTTTATCGAAAGGGGACAGGGGAACAGATACGCAGTATTTT.

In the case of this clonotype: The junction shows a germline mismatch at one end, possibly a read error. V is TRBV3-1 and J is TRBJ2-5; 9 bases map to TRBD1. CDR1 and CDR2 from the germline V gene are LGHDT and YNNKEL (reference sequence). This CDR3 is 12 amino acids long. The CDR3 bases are TGTGCCAGCAGCCAGTACAGGGGGCGCGCGGACTTC. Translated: CASSQYRGRADF.

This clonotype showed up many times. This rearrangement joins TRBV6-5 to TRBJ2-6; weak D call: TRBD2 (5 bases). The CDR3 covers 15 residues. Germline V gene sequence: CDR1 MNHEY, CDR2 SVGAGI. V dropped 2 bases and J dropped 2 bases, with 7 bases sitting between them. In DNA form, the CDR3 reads TGTGCCAGCAGTTACGAGGGAGCTGGGGCCAACGTCCTGACTTTC. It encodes CASSYEGAGANVLTF.

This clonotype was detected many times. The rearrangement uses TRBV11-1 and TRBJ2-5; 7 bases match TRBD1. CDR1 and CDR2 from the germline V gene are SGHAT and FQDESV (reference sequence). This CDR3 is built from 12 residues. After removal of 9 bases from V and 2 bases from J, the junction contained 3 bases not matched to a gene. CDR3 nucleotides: TGTGCCAGGGACAGGCAACAAGAGACCCAGTACTTC. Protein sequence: CARDRQQETQYF.

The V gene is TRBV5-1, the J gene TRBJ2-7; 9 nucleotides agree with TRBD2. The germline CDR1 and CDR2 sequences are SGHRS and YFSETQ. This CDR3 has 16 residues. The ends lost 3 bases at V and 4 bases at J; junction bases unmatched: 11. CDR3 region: CASSSQSGRRGYEQYF. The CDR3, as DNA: TGCGCCAGCAGCTCACAAAGCGGGAGGAGAGGGTACGAGCAGTACTTC.

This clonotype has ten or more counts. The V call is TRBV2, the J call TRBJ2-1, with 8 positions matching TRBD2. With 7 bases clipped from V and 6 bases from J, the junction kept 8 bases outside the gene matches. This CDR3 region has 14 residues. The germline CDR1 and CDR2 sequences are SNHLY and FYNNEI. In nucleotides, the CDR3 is TGTGCCAGCACCCGGGGGGGATCAGGCAATGAGCAGTTCTTC. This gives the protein CASTRGGSGNEQFF.

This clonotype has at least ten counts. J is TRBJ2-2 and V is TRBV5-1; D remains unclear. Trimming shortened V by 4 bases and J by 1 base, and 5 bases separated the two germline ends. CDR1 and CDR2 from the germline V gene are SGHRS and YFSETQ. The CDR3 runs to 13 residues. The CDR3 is CASSMRNTGELFF. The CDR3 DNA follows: TGCGCCAGCAGCATGCGGAACACCGGGGAGCTGTTTTTT.

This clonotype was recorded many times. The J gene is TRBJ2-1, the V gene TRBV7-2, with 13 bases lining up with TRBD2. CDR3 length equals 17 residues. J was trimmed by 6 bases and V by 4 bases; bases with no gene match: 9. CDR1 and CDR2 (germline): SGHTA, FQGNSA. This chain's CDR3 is CASSSWTSGSRGNEQFF. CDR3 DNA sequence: TGTGCCAGCAGCTCTTGGACTAGCGGGAGTCGTGGCAATGAGCAGTTCTTC.

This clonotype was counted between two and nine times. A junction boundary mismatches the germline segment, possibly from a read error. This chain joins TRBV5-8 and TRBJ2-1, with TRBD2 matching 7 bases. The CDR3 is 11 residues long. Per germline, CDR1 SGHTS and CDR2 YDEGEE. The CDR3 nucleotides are TGTGCCAGCAGGCGACTAGCTGAGCAGTCCTTC. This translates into CASRRLAEQSF. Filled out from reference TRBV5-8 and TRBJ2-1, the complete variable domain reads EAGVTQSPTHLIKTRGQQATLRCSPISGHTSVYWYQQALGLGLQFLLWYDEGEERNRGNFPPRFSGRQFPNYSSELNVNALELEDSALYLCASRRLAEQSFGPGTRLTVL.

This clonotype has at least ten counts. The CDR3: CASGTGFLYEQYF. CDR3 nucleotides: TGTGCCAGCGGGACAGGGTTTCTGTACGAGCAGTACTTC. V and J are TRBV28 and TRBJ2-7; the match to TRBD1 covers 9 bases. Trimming took 8 bases from V and 4 from J; bases not matched to a gene: 6. From germline, CDR1 is MDHEN and CDR2 SYDVKM. This CDR3 comprises 13 residues.

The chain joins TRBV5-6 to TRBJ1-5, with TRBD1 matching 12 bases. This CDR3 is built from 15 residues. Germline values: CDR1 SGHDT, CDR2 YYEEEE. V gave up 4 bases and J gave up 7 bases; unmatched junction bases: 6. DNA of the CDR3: TGTGCCAGCAGCCTCGGGACAGGGGGCCAACAGCCCCAGCATTTT. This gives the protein CASSLGTGGQQPQHF. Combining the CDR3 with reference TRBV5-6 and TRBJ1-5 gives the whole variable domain DAGVTQSPTHLIKTRGQQVTLRCSPKSGHDTVSWYQQALGQGPQFIFQYYEEEERQRGNFPDRFSGHQFPNYSSELNVNALLLGDSALYLCASSLGTGGQQPQHFGDGTRLSIL.

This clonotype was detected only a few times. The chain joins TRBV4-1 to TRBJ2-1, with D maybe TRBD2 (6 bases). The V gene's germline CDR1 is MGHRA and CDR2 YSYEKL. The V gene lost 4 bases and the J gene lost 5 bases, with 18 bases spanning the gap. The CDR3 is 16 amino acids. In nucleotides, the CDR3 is TGCGCCAGCAGCCCTAACCGGGACTCAAGCCACAATGAGCAGTTCTTC. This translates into CASSPNRDSSHNEQFF.

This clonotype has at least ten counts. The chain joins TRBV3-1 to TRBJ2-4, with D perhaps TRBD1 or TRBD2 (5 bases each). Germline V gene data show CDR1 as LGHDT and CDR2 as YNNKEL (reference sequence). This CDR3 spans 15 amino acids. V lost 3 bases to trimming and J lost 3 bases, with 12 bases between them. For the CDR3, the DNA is TGTGCCAGCAGCCATACCGGGACGGGCAAAAACATTCAGTACTTC. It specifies CASSHTGTGKNIQYF.